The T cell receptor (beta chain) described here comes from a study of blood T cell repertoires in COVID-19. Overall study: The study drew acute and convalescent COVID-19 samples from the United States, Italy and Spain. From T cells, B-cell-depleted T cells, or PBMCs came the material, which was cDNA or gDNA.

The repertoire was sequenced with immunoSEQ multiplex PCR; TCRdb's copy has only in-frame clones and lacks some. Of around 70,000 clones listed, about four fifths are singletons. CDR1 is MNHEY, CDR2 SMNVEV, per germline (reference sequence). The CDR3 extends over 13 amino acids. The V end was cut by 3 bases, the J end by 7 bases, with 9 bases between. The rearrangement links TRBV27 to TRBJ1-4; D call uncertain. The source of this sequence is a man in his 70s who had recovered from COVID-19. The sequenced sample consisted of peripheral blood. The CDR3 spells CASSLREGEKLFF. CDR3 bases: TGTGCCAGCAGTTTGCGGGAGGGTGAAAAACTGTTTTTT.